This entry lists 10 T cell receptor beta chains sequenced from one sample in a study of cytomegalovirus exposure and HLA in healthy donors. The PCR ran on 60 Vbeta and 13 Jbeta primers. TCRdb keeps only in-frame clones here, not all; method: immunoSEQ multiplex PCR. The sample lists about 120,000 clones, roughly 70% seen once, with around 3.7% in the top ten. Sequencing was carried out using PBMCs. These receptors all come from a man younger than 45 in good health and CMV-seronegative.

This chain uses TRBV30 with TRBJ1-1; 8 bases line up with TRBD1. V shed 0 bases, J shed 4 bases, and the junction held 4 bases outside the gene matches. This CDR3 spans 14 amino acids. Per germline, CDR1 GTSNPN and CDR2 SVGIG (reference sequence). The CDR3 spells CAWSVHRGGTEAFF. In DNA, the CDR3 is TGTGCCTGGAGTGTACACAGGGGGGGCACTGAAGCTTTCTTT.

This chain connects TRBV9 to TRBJ2-7, with 8 bases lining up with TRBD2. CDR1 and CDR2 (germline): SGDLS, YYNGEE. CDR3 length: 15 residues. Trimming removed 6 bases from V and 1 base from J; junction bases left unmatched: 9. As DNA, the CDR3 is TGTGCCAGCATAACCGGGGGGGTGGGTTCCTACGAGCAGTACTTC. The encoded protein is CASITGGVGSYEQYF.

In its sample, this clone was seen a few times. A read error may produce the germline difference seen at one junction end. The rearrangement joins TRBV5-4 to TRBJ1-6; D is ambiguous. The germline gives CDR1 SGHNT, CDR2 YYREEE (reference sequence). This CDR3 has 15 amino acids. Here the CDR3 DNA reads TGCGCCAGCAGCTTGAGGAGCTCCTATAATTCACCCCTCCACTTT. Protein: CASSLRSSYNSPLHF.

The CDR3 reads CASRNLAGGYNEQFF. The CDR3 DNA is TGTGCCAGCAGGAATCTAGCGGGGGGATACAATGAGCAGTTCTTC. The chain combines TRBV7-8 with TRBJ2-1; 11 bases are a match to TRBD2. CDR3 length equals 15 residues. Germline assignment: CDR1 SGHVS and CDR2 FQNEAQ. Losses at the gene ends were 6 bases for V and 4 bases for J; bases not matched to a gene: 5. The full variable domain, its missing parts supplied by reference TRBV7-8 and TRBJ2-1, is GAGVSQSPRYKVAKRGQDVALRCDPISGHVSLFWYQQALGQGPEFLTYFQNEAQLDKSGLPSDRFFAERPEGSVSTLKIQRTQQEDSAVYLCASRNLAGGYNEQFFGPGTRLTVL.

This clone showed up just a few times. V usage is TRBV4-2 and J usage is TRBJ1-2; D is unclear. Trimming took 0 bases from V and 3 from J, leaving 8 bases between them. Germline loops: CDR1 LGHNA, CDR2 YNFKEQ. The CDR3 extends over 14 amino acids. This CDR3 reads CASSQDEGHYGYTF. For the CDR3, the DNA is TGTGCCAGCAGCCAAGATGAGGGCCACTATGGCTACACCTTC.

This chain uses TRBV7-3 with TRBJ2-2; 7 bases match TRBD1. Germline V lookup: CDR1 SGHTA, CDR2 FQGTGA. This CDR3 comprises 15 residues. Trimming removed 0 bases from V and 4 bases from J; junction bases left unmatched: 2. CDR3 sequence: CASSLTGGSTGELFF. The CDR3 region has the DNA TGTGCCAGCAGCTTAACAGGGGGCAGCACCGGGGAGCTGTTTTTT.

The J gene is TRBJ2-7, the V gene TRBV28, with 8 bases lining up with TRBD1. The CDR3 is 14 amino acids. Trimming took 6 bases from V and 5 from J; bases not matched to a gene: 9. Germline V lookup: CDR1 MDHEN, CDR2 SYDVKM. CDR3 nucleotide sequence: TGTGCCAGCAGGGGGCCTTGGACAGGGAACGAGCAGTACTTC. Translated, it gives CASRGPWTGNEQYF.

The rearrangement uses TRBV7-2 and TRBJ2-1; 7 positions match TRBD1. The junction had 19 bases not matched to a gene; V was cut back by 5 bases and J by 3 bases. Per germline, CDR1 SGHTA and CDR2 FQGNSA. CDR3 size: 19 residues. CDR3 loop: CASSLPVKGAGSDYNEQFF. CDR3 coding DNA: TGTGCCAGCAGCCTACCTGTTAAGGGGGCAGGATCGGACTACAATGAGCAGTTCTTC.

This clone showed up just a few times. The rearrangement uses TRBV7-2 and TRBJ2-1; possible D gene TRBD1, 5 bases. Trimming cost V 3 bases and J 7 bases, with 10 bases left between them. Germline V CDR1 and CDR2: SGHTA, FQGNSA. CDR3 length equals 13 residues. The DNA of the CDR3 is TGTGCCAGCAGCTTCAAGGGGATGAATGAGCAGTTCTTC. Encoded protein: CASSFKGMNEQFF.

This chain joins TRBV7-9 and TRBJ2-1; a possible D gene is TRBD2 (6 bases). This CDR3 has 13 amino acids. CDR1 and CDR2 (germline): SEHNR, FQNEAQ (reference sequence). V gave up 1 base and J gave up 8 bases, with 9 bases separating them. The CDR3 DNA is TGTGCCAGCAGCTTAGGGGGGGACCATGAGCAGTTCTTC. This gives the protein CASSLGGDHEQFF.